Listed below are T cell receptor beta chains from one sample, sequenced in a study of T cell responses to AZD1222 COVID-19 vaccine. The data were produced by immunoSEQ multiplex PCR, yet TCRdb's version contains in-frame clones alone and is incomplete. The sample records 90,000 to 120,000 clones, approximately 88% being singletons. Material: peripheral blood, obtained on day 0 of AZD1222 vaccination. All receptors derive from an adult in good health. The CDR3 runs from the conserved cysteine through the conserved F or W. D genes are given only for firm matches. For some rows the clone size is stated as once, few or many, or as a class when expanded; others skip it.

len: 12
d_gene: .
abundance: .
v_gene: TRBV30
j_gene: TRBJ2-1
CDR3nt: TGTGCCTGGGGACAGAGAGACAATGAGCAGTTCTTC
CDR3aa: CAWGQRDNEQFF

len: 17
d_gene: .
abundance: .
v_gene: TRBV11-3
j_gene: TRBJ1-3
CDR3nt: TGTGCCAGCAGCTCCCGGGTCCAGGGGACGGGGAGAAACACCATATATTTT
CDR3aa: CASSSRVQGTGRNTIYF

len: 12
d_gene: .
abundance: .
v_gene: TRBV27
j_gene: TRBJ1-1
CDR3nt: TGTGCCAGCAGTCAACTGAAAGGAGGAGCTTTCTTT
CDR3aa: CASSQLKGGAFF

len: 12
d_gene: .
abundance: .
v_gene: TRBV30
j_gene: TRBJ1-1
CDR3nt: TGTGCCTGGAGAAAGTGGAGCTCTGAAGCTTTCTTT
CDR3aa: CAWRKWSSEAFF

len: 12
d_gene: .
abundance: .
v_gene: TRBV28
j_gene: TRBJ1-2
CDR3nt: TGTGCCAGCAGCACAGTTGGGTATGGCTACACCTTC
CDR3aa: CASSTVGYGYTF

len: 15
d_gene: TRBD2
abundance: .
v_gene: TRBV5-4
j_gene: TRBJ2-5
CDR3nt: TGTGCCAGCAGCTTGGGGCTAGCGGCCGGGGAGACCCAGTACTTC
CDR3aa: CASSLGLAAGETQYF

len: 17
d_gene: TRBD2
abundance: once
v_gene: TRBV11-2
j_gene: TRBJ2-4
CDR3nt: TGTGCCAGCAGCCCTGGGGGACTAGGGGTAGCCAAAAACATTCAGTACTTC
CDR3aa: CASSPGGLGVAKNIQYF

len: 15
d_gene: .
abundance: .
v_gene: TRBV7-2
j_gene: TRBJ1-1
CDR3nt: TGTGCCAGCAGCTTAGCGGTAGGGTTGGTCACTGAAGCTTTCTTT
CDR3aa: CASSLAVGLVTEAFF

len: 14
d_gene: TRBD2
abundance: .
v_gene: TRBV7-2
j_gene: TRBJ2-5
CDR3nt: TGTGCCAGCAGCTTACTAGCGGGGCGGGAGACCCAGTACTTC
CDR3aa: CASSLLAGRETQYF

len: 15
d_gene: TRBD1
abundance: .
v_gene: TRBV15
j_gene: TRBJ2-7
CDR3nt: TGTGCCACCAGCAGAGGGACAGGTCACCCCTACGAGCAGTACTTC
CDR3aa: CATSRGTGHPYEQYF